These 30 T cell receptor beta chains were sequenced from one sample in a study of CD8 T cells in ankylosing spondylitis. The study's findings and limits: For ankylosing spondylitis blood, a TCR beta motif of eight or nine highly homologous variants appeared characteristic.

One entry per CDR3 protein results from TCRdb running MiXCR on the 5' RACE reads. The sample lists some 840,000 distinct CDR3 sequences, about an eighth occurring once. These receptors' antigens are unknown. The specimen sequenced was blood, either unsorted or a sorted T cell fraction (not recorded which). These receptors were obtained from a male donor with ankylosing spondylitis.

Ten or more counts support this clonotype. The rearrangement uses TRBV5-1 and TRBJ2-7, with D hard to call. V dropped 2 bases and J dropped 3 bases, with 6 bases sitting between them. Germline CDR1 is SGHRS and CDR2 is YFSETQ. This CDR3 spans 12 amino acids. CDR3 region: CASSLQLYEQYF. In DNA form, the CDR3 reads TGCGCCAGCAGCTTACAACTCTACGAGCAGTACTTC.

The rearrangement uses TRBV19 and TRBJ2-3; TRBD2 matches 9 bases. The V segment lost 7 bases and the J segment 5 bases; nucleotides outside the gene matches: 7. The germline V gene has CDR1 LNHDA and CDR2 SQIVND (reference sequence). This CDR3 is 14 amino acids long. CDR3 DNA sequence: TGTGCCAGTACGGCGGGAGGGCGGGGAGATACGCAGTATTTT. This gives the protein CASTAGGRGDTQYF.

In this sample, this clonotype turned up many times. V and J are TRBV20-1 and TRBJ2-2; D ambiguous. V shed 5 bases and J shed 0 bases, with 13 bases lying between them. The germline gives CDR1 DFQATT, CDR2 SNEGSKA (reference sequence). The CDR3 contains 15 residues. The CDR3 loop reads CSASRVLTNTGELFF. The CDR3 DNA is TGCAGTGCTTCTAGGGTACTGACGAACACCGGGGAGCTGTTTTTT.

This clonotype was counted only a few times. This chain connects TRBV4-1 to TRBJ1-5; no clear D. The CDR3 runs to 15 residues. Germline CDR1 is MGHRA and CDR2 is YSYEKL. V was trimmed by 1 base and J by 2 bases, leaving 9 bases between them. DNA for the CDR3: TGCGCCAGCAGCCAAGGCGGGTACCGCAATCAGCCCCAGCATTTT. It is translated as CASSQGGYRNQPQHF.

The V gene is TRBV15, the J gene TRBJ1-2; no clear D gene. This CDR3 contains 14 residues. V lost 0 bases and J lost 6, with 11 bases in between. Germline V gene lookup returns CDR1 LNHNV and CDR2 YYDKDF (reference sequence). CDR3 in amino acids: CATSRDRAEDGYTF. The CDR3 nucleotides read TGTGCCACCAGCAGAGATAGGGCTGAAGATGGCTACACCTTC.

This clonotype has ten or more counts. The chain has TRBV7-9 and TRBJ2-1, with 7 positions matching TRBD1. The V gene end was trimmed by 5 bases and the J gene end by 6 bases; junction bases not matched to a gene: 10. The CDR3 covers 15 residues. Germline CDR1 SEHNR, CDR2 FQNEAQ (reference sequence). CDR3 amino acids: CASSRLDRDGNEQFF. The CDR3, as DNA: TGTGCCAGCAGCCGACTCGACAGGGATGGCAATGAGCAGTTCTTC.

In this sample, this clonotype turned up many times. The chain employs TRBV14 and TRBJ2-7; D gene uncertain. The germline V and J ends were trimmed by 3 bases and 2 bases, with 5 bases remaining between them. CDR3 length equals 12 residues. The germline V gene has CDR1 SGHDN and CDR2 FVKESK. The CDR3 protein is CASSHQPYEQYF. CDR3 nucleotides: TGTGCCAGCAGCCACCAACCCTACGAGCAGTACTTC.

This clonotype occurred a few times. The chain couples TRBV7-2 to TRBJ2-7; maybe TRBD1 (5 bases). This CDR3 is built from 13 residues. Germline CDR1 reads SGHTA; CDR2 reads FQGNSA. The V and J ends lost 5 bases and 1 base respectively, with 9 bases between them. CDR3 sequence reads: CASSRQYSYEQYF. The CDR3 region has the DNA TGTGCCAGCAGCCGACAGTATTCCTACGAGCAGTACTTC.

This clonotype was picked up a small number of times. This chain links TRBV7-2 with TRBJ2-4; the match to TRBD2 covers 10 bases. V lost 6 bases, J lost 6 bases, and 11 bases stayed unmatched. The CDR3 totals 16 residues. CDR1 and CDR2 (germline): SGHTA, FQGNSA. The CDR3 nucleotides read TGTGCCAGCAGTCCAGATATAGCTAGCGGGAGAAACATTCAGTACTTC. It codes for CASSPDIASGRNIQYF.

This clonotype was recorded a few times. The chain couples TRBV5-1 to TRBJ2-3; 8 bases map to TRBD2. The CDR3 is made up of 16 amino acids. V lost 4 bases and J lost 3; bases outside the gene matches: 10. Germline values: CDR1 SGHRS, CDR2 YFSETQ. CDR3 DNA sequence: TGCGCCAGCAGCGATTCAGCGGGGGTAAGGACAGATACGCAGTATTTT. It encodes CASSDSAGVRTDTQYF.

The chain recombines TRBV6-2 or TRBV6-3 with TRBJ2-5, with TRBD2 matching over 11 bases. Germline V CDR1 and CDR2: MNHEY, SVGEGT. V lost 6 bases and J lost 4; bases outside the gene matches: 4. The CDR3 loop spans 14 amino acids. In DNA, the CDR3 is TGTGCCAGCAGACCTAGCGGGGGGTTAGAGACCCAGTACTTC. Protein sequence: CASRPSGGLETQYF.

This clonotype was seen many times. The chain is built from TRBV7-2 and TRBJ2-1, with D perhaps matching TRBD2 (5 bases). The V gene's germline CDR1 is SGHTA and CDR2 FQGNSA. Trimming pared 2 bases from V and 10 bases from J, leaving 15 bases between. The CDR3 has 14 amino acids. CDR3 protein: CASSLQAWGDEQFF. For the CDR3, the DNA is TGTGCCAGCAGCTTACAAGCGTGGGGAGACGAGCAGTTCTTC.

This clonotype has ten or more counts. V usage is TRBV15 and J usage is TRBJ2-1, with D unclear. The CDR3 spans 12 residues. The germline V and J ends were trimmed by 1 base and 7 bases, with 5 bases remaining between them. Germline CDR1 is LNHNV and CDR2 is YYDKDF (reference sequence). The CDR3 DNA is TGTGCCACCAGCAGAGGTGGGAATGAGCAGTTCTTC. It codes for CATSRGGNEQFF.

This clonotype has a count of ten or more. The chain uses TRBV20-1 and TRBJ2-7; the D call may be TRBD1 or TRBD2 (5 bases each). V was trimmed by 5 bases and J by 4 bases, leaving 12 bases between them. The length of the CDR3 is 12 residues. Germline V gene sequence: CDR1 DFQATT, CDR2 SNEGSKA (reference sequence). The CDR3 reads CSAALGTYEQYF. The DNA of the CDR3 is TGCAGTGCTGCCCTCGGGACGTACGAGCAGTACTTC.

This chain connects TRBV10-2 to TRBJ1-5; D gene uncertain. The length of the CDR3 is 14 residues. Trimming stripped 4 bases from V and 0 bases from J, with 7 bases between. Germline values: CDR1 WSHSY, CDR2 SAAADI. CDR3 in DNA: TGCGCCAGCAGTGTCGGATTTAGCAATCAGCCCCAGCATTTT. Its translation: CASSVGFSNQPQHF.

This clonotype turned up a few times. V gene TRBV30 combines with J gene TRBJ1-1; D remains ambiguous. The CDR3 sequence is 15 residues long. Deletions cut 0 bases from V and 3 bases from J, with 14 bases between. CDR1 is GTSNPN, CDR2 SVGIG, per germline (reference sequence). CDR3 in DNA: TGTGCCTGGAGTGTAACTAGAGGCGGGGACACTGAAGCTTTCTTT. Protein product: CAWSVTRGGDTEAFF.

This clonotype has just a few counts. The chain links TRBV6-5 to TRBJ2-3, with D perhaps TRBD1 or TRBD2 (5 bases each). Per germline, CDR1 MNHEY and CDR2 SVGAGI. The CDR3 covers 14 residues. With 3 bases removed from V and 6 bases from J, the gap between germline ends came to 13 bases. The CDR3 DNA reads TGTGCCAGCAGTTATTGGGGGAAAGGGGATACGCAGTATTTT. Translated: CASSYWGKGDTQYF.

This sequence joins TRBV6-2 or TRBV6-3 and TRBJ1-2, with unresolved D. This CDR3 is 10 amino acids long. CDR1 is MNHEY, CDR2 SVGEGT, per germline. Trimming shortened V by 10 bases and J by 6 bases, and 9 bases separated the two germline ends. The CDR3 here is CATRLDGYTF. CDR3 DNA sequence: TGTGCCACTCGCTTGGATGGCTACACCTTC.

At least ten counts were recorded for this clonotype. The chain recombines TRBV12-3 or TRBV12-4 with TRBJ1-2; 7 bases are shared with TRBD1. V trimming: 6 bases; J trimming: 14 bases; junction bases outside the gene matches: 9. CDR3 size: 11 residues. The chain's CDR3 is CASSETGSVTF. DNA for the CDR3: TGTGCCAGCAGCGAGACAGGGTCGGTTACCTTC.

The table lists this clonotype with many counts. The J gene is TRBJ2-3, the V gene TRBV5-6; D is perhaps TRBD1 or TRBD2 (7 bases each). Germline V gives CDR1 SGHDT, CDR2 YYEEEE. The CDR3 consists of 15 residues. V was pared by 0 bases and J by 8 bases, with 16 bases between. The CDR3 DNA follows: TGTGCCAGCAGCTTGGTAAACAGGGGAGGGGGTACGCAGTATTTT. Amino acids: CASSLVNRGGGTQYF.

This clonotype was counted a few times. This chain joins TRBV6-2 or TRBV6-3 and TRBJ1-5; D perhaps matches TRBD1 (5 bases). V gave up 6 bases and J gave up 0 bases, with 15 bases separating them. CDR1 MNHEY and CDR2 SVGEGT come from the germline V gene. CDR3 length: 16 residues. CDR3 in amino acids: CASSRRDVDSNQPQHF. CDR3 coding DNA: TGTGCCAGCAGCCGCCGGGACGTAGATAGCAATCAGCCCCAGCATTTT.

The chain couples TRBV4-2 to TRBJ1-2; D not resolved. The CDR3 covers 14 residues. Germline loops: CDR1 LGHNA, CDR2 YNFKEQ. V was pared by 3 bases and J by 6 bases, with 14 bases between. CDR3 nucleotides: TGTGCCAGCAGCCAGGGCTATGGGTCAGATGGCTACACCTTC. Its translation is CASSQGYGSDGYTF.

V usage is TRBV11-2 and J usage is TRBJ1-1, with 7 bases aligning to TRBD1. Trimming removed 8 bases from V and 11 bases from J; junction bases left unmatched: 17. Germline V gives CDR1 SGHAT, CDR2 FQNNGV. This CDR3 has 14 amino acids. The CDR3 sequence is CASGGEGTARTAFF. CDR3 in DNA: TGTGCCAGCGGAGGGGAGGGGACAGCCCGAACCGCTTTCTTT.

The sample holds many counts of this clonotype. V and J are TRBV20-1 and TRBJ2-3; TRBD1 or TRBD2 may be the D gene (5 bases each). The CDR3 runs 13 residues. The V end was cut by 3 bases, the J end by 5 bases, with 12 bases between. CDR1 and CDR2 (germline): DFQATT, SNEGSKA (reference sequence). This chain's CDR3 is CSASRDLEDTQYF. The CDR3 DNA follows: TGCAGTGCTAGCCGGGACCTTGAAGATACGCAGTATTTT.

The chain combines TRBV5-1 with TRBJ2-3; D possibly uses TRBD1 or TRBD2 (5 bases each). Germline V gene lookup returns CDR1 SGHRS and CDR2 YFSETQ. There are 14 residues in the CDR3. V lost 0 bases, J lost 4 bases, and 9 bases lay in between. CDR3 amino acids: CASSLVPGPDTQYF. The CDR3 coding sequence is TGCGCCAGCAGCTTGGTTCCGGGGCCAGATACGCAGTATTTT.

In this sample, this clonotype turned up many times. This chain connects TRBV29-1 to TRBJ2-7, with no clear D. The CDR3 has 13 amino acids. The V end was cut by 5 bases, the J end by 2 bases, with 13 bases between. The germline CDR1 and CDR2 sequences are SQVTM and ANQGSEA. CDR3 region: CSVQRTVTYEQYF. For the CDR3, the DNA is TGCAGCGTTCAGCGAACCGTAACCTACGAGCAGTACTTC.

This clonotype was seen repeatedly, ten times or more. The rearrangement links TRBV29-1 to TRBJ2-5; D is perhaps TRBD1 (5 bases). V gave up 7 bases and J gave up 1 base, with 10 bases separating them. CDR1 is SQVTM, CDR2 ANQGSEA, per germline. CDR3 size: 12 residues. CDR3: CSAMTAQETQYF. The CDR3 DNA sequence: TGCAGCGCGATGACAGCCCAAGAGACCCAGTACTTC.

V is TRBV5-1 and J is TRBJ2-3, with D perhaps assigned TRBD1 or TRBD2 (5 bases each). Germline-derived CDR1 and CDR2 are SGHRS and YFSETQ. Trimming removed 3 bases at V and 1 base at J, with 15 bases between. This CDR3 has 16 residues. CDR3 protein: CASSSSRDGGTDTQYF. The CDR3 nucleotides are TGCGCCAGCAGCTCTTCCAGGGACGGCGGCACAGATACGCAGTATTTT.

This clonotype turned up a few times. The rearrangement links TRBV11-2 to TRBJ2-5; no clear D. This CDR3 is built from 16 residues. Per germline, CDR1 SGHAT and CDR2 FQNNGV. The V gene lost 0 bases and the J gene lost 0 bases, with 11 bases spanning the gap. The CDR3 DNA reads TGTGCCAGCAGCTTAGATATGGGTCTTTACCAAGAGACCCAGTACTTC. Translation: CASSLDMGLYQETQYF.

The genes are TRBV9 and TRBJ2-3; D is unclear. The V end was cut by 0 bases, the J end by 2 bases, with 7 bases between. The V gene's germline CDR1 is SGDLS and CDR2 YYNGEE. The length of the CDR3 is 14 residues. The CDR3 sequence is CASSVGRATDTQYF. DNA for the CDR3: TGTGCCAGCAGCGTAGGAAGAGCCACAGATACGCAGTATTTT.